The clone carrying this T cell receptor (beta chain) was found many times. Its matching antigen is unknown. Germline CDR1 and CDR2: SGHRS and YFSETQ. With 6 bases removed from V and 3 bases from J, the gap between germline ends came to 17 bases. The CDR3 is made up of 15 amino acids. TCR alpha and TCR beta cDNA libraries carrying sample barcodes and UMIs were produced by 5'RACE using constant-segment primers. One entry per CDR3 protein, called by TCRdb with MiXCR from the 5' RACE reads. The sample yields 250,000 to 300,000 distinct CDR3 sequences, roughly 15% seen once. The data are from a study of T-cell memory formation after mild COVID-19. Broader study findings: Balance between CD4 and CD8 was seen in clones contracting day 15 to 85, and a CD4+ lean was seen in later expanders. SARS-CoV-2 specificity was not confirmed for second-wave clones peaking on day 37. Clones which contracted sat mainly in CM and EM if CD4+, and in EMRA if CD8+.

This chain joins TRBV5-1 and TRBJ2-3, with D perhaps matching TRBD2 (6 bases). This sequence was found in a man aged 18-30 years who had mild COVID-19 (a few samples of this study predate the infection). Cell type and time point are not known. Material: PBMCs or a T cell subset sorted from them (not recorded which). CDR3 coding DNA: TGCGCCAGCACCCCGGAGGGTCATAGAACAGATACGCAGTATTTT. Protein product: CASTPEGHRTDTQYF.